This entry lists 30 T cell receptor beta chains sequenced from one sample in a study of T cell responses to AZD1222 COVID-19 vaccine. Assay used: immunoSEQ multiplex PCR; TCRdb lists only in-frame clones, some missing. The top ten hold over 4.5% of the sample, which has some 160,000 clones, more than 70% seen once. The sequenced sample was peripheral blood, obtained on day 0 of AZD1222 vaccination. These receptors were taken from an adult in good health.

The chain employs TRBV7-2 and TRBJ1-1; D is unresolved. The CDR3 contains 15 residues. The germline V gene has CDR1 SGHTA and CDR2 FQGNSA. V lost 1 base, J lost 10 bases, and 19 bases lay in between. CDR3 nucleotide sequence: TGTGCCAGCAGCTTAGAGCAAAGGAGACACTCTGGAGCTTTCTTT. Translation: CASSLEQRRHSGAFF.

The CDR3 spells CASSRWNRGLMGNTIYF. DNA of the CDR3: TGTGCCAGCAGTCGTTGGAACAGGGGGCTTATGGGAAACACCATATATTTT. The gene calls are TRBV4-2 and TRBJ1-3, with 9 nucleotides matching TRBD1. V lost 6 bases to trimming and J lost 4 bases; unmatched junction nucleotides: 13. Germline CDR1 and CDR2: LGHNA and YNFKEQ. CDR3 length: 17 amino acids.

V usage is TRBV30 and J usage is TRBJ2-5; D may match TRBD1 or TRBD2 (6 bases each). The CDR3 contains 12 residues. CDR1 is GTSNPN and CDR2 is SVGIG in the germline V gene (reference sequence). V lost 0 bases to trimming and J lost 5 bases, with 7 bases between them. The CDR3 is CAWSVGGETQYF. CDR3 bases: TGTGCCTGGAGTGTAGGGGGGGAGACCCAGTACTTC.

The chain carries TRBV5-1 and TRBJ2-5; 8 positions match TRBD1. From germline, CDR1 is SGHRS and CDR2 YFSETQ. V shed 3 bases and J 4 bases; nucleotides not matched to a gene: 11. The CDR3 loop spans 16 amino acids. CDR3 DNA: TGCGCCAGCAGCTCCTCAGGGGGCGTTGTCCGAGAGACCCAGTACTTC. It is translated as CASSSSGGVVRETQYF.

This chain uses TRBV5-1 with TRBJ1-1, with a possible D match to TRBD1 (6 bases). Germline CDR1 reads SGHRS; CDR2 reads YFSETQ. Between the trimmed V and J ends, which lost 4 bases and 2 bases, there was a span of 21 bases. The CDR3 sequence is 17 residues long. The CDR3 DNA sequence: TGCGCCAGCAGCGCCGCGACAGGCGGTAGGGGTAACACTGAAGCTTTCTTT. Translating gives CASSAATGGRGNTEAFF.

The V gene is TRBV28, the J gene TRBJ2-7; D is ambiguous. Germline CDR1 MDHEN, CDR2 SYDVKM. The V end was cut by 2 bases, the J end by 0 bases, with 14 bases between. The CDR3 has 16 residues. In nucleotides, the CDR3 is TGTGCCAGCAGTTTAAAAACAACGTGGTTCTCCTACGAGCAGTACTTC. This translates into CASSLKTTWFSYEQYF. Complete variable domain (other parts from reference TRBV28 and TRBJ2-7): DVKVTQSSRYLVKRTGEKVFLECVQDMDHENMFWYRQDPGLGLRLIYFSYDVKMKEKGDIPEGYSVSREKKERFSLILESASTNQTSMYLCASSLKTTWFSYEQYFGPGTRLTVT.

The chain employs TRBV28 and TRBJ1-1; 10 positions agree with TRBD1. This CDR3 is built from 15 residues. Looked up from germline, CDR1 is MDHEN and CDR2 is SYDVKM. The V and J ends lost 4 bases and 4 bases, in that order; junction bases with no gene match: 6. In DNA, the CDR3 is TGTGCCAGCAGTTCCACCGGGACAGGGGCCACTGAAGCTTTCTTT. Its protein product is CASSSTGTGATEAFF.

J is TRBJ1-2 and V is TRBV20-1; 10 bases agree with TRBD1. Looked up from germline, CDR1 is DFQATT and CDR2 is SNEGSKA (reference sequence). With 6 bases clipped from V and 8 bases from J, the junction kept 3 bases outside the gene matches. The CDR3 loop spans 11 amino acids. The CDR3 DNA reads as TGCAGTGCCGGGACAGGGGAAGGCTACACCTTC. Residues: CSAGTGEGYTF.

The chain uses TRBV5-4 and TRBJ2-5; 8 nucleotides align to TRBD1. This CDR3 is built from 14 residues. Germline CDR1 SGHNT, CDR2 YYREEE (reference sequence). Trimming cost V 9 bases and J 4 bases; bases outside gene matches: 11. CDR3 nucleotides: TGTGCCACTACGGAGGGGACAGGCGGAGAGACCCAGTACTTC. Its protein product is CATTEGTGGETQYF.

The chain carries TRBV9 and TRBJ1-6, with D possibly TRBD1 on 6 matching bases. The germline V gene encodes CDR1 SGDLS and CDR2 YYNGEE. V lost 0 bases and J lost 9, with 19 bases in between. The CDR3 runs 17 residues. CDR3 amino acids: CASSVDPRGDYGSPLHF. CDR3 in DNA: TGTGCCAGCAGCGTAGACCCTAGGGGGGACTATGGTTCACCCCTCCACTTT.

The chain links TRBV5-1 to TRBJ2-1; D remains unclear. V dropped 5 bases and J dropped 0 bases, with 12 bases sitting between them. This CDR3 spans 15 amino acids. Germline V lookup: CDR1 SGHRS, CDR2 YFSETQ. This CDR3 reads CASRGELGSYNEQFF. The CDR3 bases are TGCGCCAGCAGGGGTGAGCTAGGCTCCTACAATGAGCAGTTCTTC.

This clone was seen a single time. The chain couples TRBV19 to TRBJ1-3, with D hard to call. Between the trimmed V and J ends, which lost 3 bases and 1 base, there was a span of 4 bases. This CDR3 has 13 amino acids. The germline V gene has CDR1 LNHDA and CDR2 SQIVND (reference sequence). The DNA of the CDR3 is TGTGCCAGTAGTATTAGATCTGGAAACACCATATATTTT. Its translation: CASSIRSGNTIYF.

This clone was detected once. DNA of the CDR3: TGTGCCAGCAGCCAATTTAGACTTGCCCAGAACACTGAAGCTTTCTTT. As protein: CASSQFRLAQNTEAFF. The chain combines TRBV3-1 (or the pseudogene TRBV3-2) with TRBJ1-1; D not resolved. The CDR3 extends over 16 amino acids. Per germline, CDR1 LGHDT and CDR2 YNNKEL (reference sequence). V shed 2 bases and J shed 1 base, with 14 bases lying between them.

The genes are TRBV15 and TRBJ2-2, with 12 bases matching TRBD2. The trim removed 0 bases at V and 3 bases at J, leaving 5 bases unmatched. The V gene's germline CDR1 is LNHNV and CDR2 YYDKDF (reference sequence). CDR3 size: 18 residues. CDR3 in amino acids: CATSRDERLAGDTGELFF. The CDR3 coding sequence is TGTGCCACCAGCAGAGATGAGAGACTAGCGGGAGACACCGGGGAGCTGTTTTTT. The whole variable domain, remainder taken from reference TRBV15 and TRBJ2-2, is DAMVIQNPRYQVTQFGKPVTLSCSQTLNHNVMYWYQQKSSQAPKLLFHYYDKDFNNEADTPDNFQSRRPNTSFCFLDIRSPGLGDTAMYLCATSRDERLAGDTGELFFGEGSRLTVL.

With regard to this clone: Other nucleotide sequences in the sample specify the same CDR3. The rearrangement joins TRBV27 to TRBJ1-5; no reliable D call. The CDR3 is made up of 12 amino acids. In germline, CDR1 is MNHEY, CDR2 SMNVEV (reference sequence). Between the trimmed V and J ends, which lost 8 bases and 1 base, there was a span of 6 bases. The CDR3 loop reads CASGLSNQPQHF. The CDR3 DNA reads TGTGCCAGCGGTCTAAGCAATCAGCCCCAGCATTTT.

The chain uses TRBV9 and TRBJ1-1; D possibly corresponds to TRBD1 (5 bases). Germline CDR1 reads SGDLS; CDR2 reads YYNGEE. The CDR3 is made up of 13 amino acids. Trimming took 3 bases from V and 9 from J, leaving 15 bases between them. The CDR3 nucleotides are TGTGCCAGCAGCGCAATAGGGGAGGGCCAAGCTTTCTTT. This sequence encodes CASSAIGEGQAFF.

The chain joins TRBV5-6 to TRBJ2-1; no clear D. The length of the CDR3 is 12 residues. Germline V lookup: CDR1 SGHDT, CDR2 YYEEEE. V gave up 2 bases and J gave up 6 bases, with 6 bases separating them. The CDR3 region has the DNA TGTGCCAGCAGCTTTGACGTCAATGAGCAGTTCTTC. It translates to CASSFDVNEQFF.

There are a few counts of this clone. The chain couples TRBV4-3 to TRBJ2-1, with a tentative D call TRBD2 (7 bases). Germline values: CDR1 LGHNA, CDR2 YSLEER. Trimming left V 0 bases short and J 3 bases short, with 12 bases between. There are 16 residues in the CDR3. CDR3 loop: CASSQDEGGGYNEQFF. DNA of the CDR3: TGCGCCAGCAGCCAAGATGAGGGAGGGGGCTACAATGAGCAGTTCTTC.

DNA for the CDR3: TGTGCCAGCAGTCTCCACCGACAGAGCATGAACACTGAAGCTTTCTTT. It encodes CASSLHRQSMNTEAFF. The chain combines TRBV28 with TRBJ1-1; tentative D call: TRBD1 (5 bases). Germline V gene sequence: CDR1 MDHEN, CDR2 SYDVKM. V lost 5 bases, J lost 0 bases, and 16 bases lay in between. The CDR3 loop spans 16 amino acids.

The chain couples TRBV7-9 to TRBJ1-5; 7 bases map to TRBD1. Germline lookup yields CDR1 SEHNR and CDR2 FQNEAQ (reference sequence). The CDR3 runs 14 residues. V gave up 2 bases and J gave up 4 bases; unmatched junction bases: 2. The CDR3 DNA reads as TGTGCCAGCAGCTTAACAGGGGAAAATCAGCCCCAGCATTTT. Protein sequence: CASSLTGENQPQHF.

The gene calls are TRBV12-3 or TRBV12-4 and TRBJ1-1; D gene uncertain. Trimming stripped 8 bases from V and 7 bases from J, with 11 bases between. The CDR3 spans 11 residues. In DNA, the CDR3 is TGTGCCAGCTTTATTATGCGTGAAGCTTTCTTT. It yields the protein CASFIMREAFF.

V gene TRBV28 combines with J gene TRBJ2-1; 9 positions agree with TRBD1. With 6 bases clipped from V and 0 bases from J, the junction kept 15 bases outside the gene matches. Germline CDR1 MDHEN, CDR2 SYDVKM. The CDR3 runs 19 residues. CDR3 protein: CASSLPGQGFPSSYNEQFF. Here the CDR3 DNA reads TGTGCCAGCAGCCTGCCGGGACAGGGATTCCCCAGCTCCTACAATGAGCAGTTCTTC.

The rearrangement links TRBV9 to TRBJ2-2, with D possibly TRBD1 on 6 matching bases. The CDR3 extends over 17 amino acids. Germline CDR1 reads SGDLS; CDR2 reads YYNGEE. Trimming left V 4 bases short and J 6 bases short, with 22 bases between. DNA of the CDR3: TGTGCCAGCAGCAACCGGGACACAATCGTTGGAGCCGGGGAGCTGTTTTTT. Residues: CASSNRDTIVGAGELFF.

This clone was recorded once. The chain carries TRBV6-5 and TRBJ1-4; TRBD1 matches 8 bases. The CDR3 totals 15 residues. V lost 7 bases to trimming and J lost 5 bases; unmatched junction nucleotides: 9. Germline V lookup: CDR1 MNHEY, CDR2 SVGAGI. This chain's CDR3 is CASKTRTGPNEKLFF. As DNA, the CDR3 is TGTGCCAGCAAAACCCGGACAGGGCCGAATGAAAAACTGTTTTTT.

The CDR3 DNA follows: TGTGCCAGCAGCTTAGGAGGGACAGCATATGGCTACACCTTC. This sequence encodes CASSLGGTAYGYTF. The chain recombines TRBV7-8 with TRBJ1-2; 7 bases match TRBD1. V was pared by 1 base and J by 5 bases, with 4 bases of the junction left unmatched. This CDR3 comprises 14 residues. Per the germline V gene, CDR1 is SGHVS and CDR2 is FQNEAQ.

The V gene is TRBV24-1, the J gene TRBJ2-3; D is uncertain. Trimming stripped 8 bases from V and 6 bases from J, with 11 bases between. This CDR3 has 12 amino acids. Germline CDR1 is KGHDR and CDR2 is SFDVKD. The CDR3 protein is CATMSLGDTQYF. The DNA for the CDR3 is TGTGCCACCATGAGTTTGGGGGATACGCAGTATTTT.

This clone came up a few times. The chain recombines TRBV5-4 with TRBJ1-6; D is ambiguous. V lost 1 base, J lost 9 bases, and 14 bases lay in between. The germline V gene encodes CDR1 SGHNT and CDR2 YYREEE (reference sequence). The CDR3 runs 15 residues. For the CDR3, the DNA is TGTGCCAGCAGCTTGTACGGCGTAGATTCTTCACCCCTCCACTTT. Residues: CASSLYGVDSSPLHF.

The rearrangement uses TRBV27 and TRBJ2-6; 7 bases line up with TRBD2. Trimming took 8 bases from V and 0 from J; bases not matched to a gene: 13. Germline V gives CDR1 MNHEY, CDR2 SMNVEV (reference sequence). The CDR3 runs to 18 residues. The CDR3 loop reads CASSRGGWVYSGANVLTF. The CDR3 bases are TGTGCCAGCTCCCGCGGGGGTTGGGTTTACTCTGGGGCCAACGTCCTGACTTTC.

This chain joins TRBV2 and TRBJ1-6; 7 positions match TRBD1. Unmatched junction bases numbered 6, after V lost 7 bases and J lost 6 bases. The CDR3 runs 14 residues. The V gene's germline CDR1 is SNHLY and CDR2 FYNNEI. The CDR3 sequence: CASTGQVLNSPLHF. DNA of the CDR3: TGTGCCAGCACCGGACAGGTTCTTAATTCACCCCTCCACTTT.

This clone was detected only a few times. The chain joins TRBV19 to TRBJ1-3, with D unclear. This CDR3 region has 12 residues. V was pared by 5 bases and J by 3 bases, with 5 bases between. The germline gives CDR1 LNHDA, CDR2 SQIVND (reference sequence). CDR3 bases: TGTGCCAGTAGTTTCAGTGGAAACACCATATATTTT. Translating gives CASSFSGNTIYF.